A selection of T cell receptor beta chains follows, all from one sample in a study of blood T cell repertoires in COVID-19. The assay was immunoSEQ multiplex PCR, and TCRdb's table has in-frame clones only and misses some. The repertoire holds fewer than 300,000 clones, 80% to 95% seen once, with roughly 2.3% in the top ten. The sequencing input was peripheral blood. These receptors were taken from a woman in her 30s with COVID-19, enrolled during active disease. The CDR3 runs from the conserved cysteine through the conserved F or W. The D gene is left open where the match is weak. Only some rows state a clone size, as once, few, many or a class for expanded clones.

cdr3_length	clone_size	j_call	v_call	d_call	cdr3_aa	cdr3_nt
14	NA	TRBJ2-1	TRBV6-5	TRBD2	CASGLAGKQNEQFF	TGTGCCAGCGGACTAGCGGGAAAGCAGAATGAGCAGTTCTTC
16	NA	TRBJ1-6	TRBV5-6	TRBD1	CASSLRTGNYNSPLHF	TGTGCCAGCAGCCTCCGGACAGGGAACTATAATTCACCCCTCCACTTT
14	once	TRBJ2-5	TRBV5-1	NA	CASSLTAGRETQYF	TGCGCCAGCAGCTTGACGGCAGGGAGGGAGACCCAGTACTTC
11	once	TRBJ1-1	TRBV29-1	NA	CSVVQEYEAFF	TGCAGCGTTGTGCAGGAATATGAAGCTTTCTTT
18	once	TRBJ2-1	TRBV3-1/TRBV3-2	TRBD2	CASSQITSGRGNYNEQFF	TGTGCCAGCAGCCAGATCACTAGCGGGAGGGGGAATTACAATGAGCAGTTCTTC
14	NA	TRBJ2-7	TRBV5-6	TRBD1	CASSLTGGTYEQYF	TGTGCCAGCAGCCTGACAGGGGGTACCTACGAGCAGTACTTC
16	NA	TRBJ1-2	TRBV6-2/TRBV6-3	TRBD1	CASSSLQGLELYGYTF	TGTGCCAGCAGTTCGCTACAGGGGCTTGAGCTCTATGGCTACACCTTC
14	NA	TRBJ1-2	TRBV5-5	NA	CASNTPGANYGYTF	TGTGCCAGCAACACCCCGGGAGCTAACTATGGCTACACCTTC
12	once	TRBJ2-7	TRBV10-3	TRBD2	CAISTSEYEQYF	TGTGCCATCAGTACTAGCGAATACGAGCAGTACTTC
17	NA	TRBJ2-5	TRBV5-6	NA	CASSLAGEERYQETQYF	TGTGCCAGCAGCTTGGCGGGGGAAGAGAGGTACCAAGAGACCCAGTACTTC
13	NA	TRBJ2-7	TRBV19	TRBD2	CASGSGVSYEQYF	TGTGCCAGTGGCAGCGGGGTCTCCTACGAGCAGTACTTC
17	NA	TRBJ2-3	TRBV5-6	TRBD1	CASTLPRTGARTDTQYF	TGTGCCAGCACCCTCCCCCGGACAGGGGCCCGCACAGATACGCAGTATTTT
14	NA	TRBJ2-7	TRBV18	TRBD2	CASSLAGGSYEQYF	TGTGCCAGCTCCTTAGCGGGAGGCTCCTACGAGCAGTACTTC
14	NA	TRBJ2-3	TRBV7-9	TRBD2	CASSMTSSTDTQYF	TGTGCCAGCAGTATGACTAGCTCCACAGATACGCAGTATTTT
16	NA	TRBJ1-3	TRBV4-2	NA	CASSQLPGVSGNTIYF	TGTGCCAGCAGCCAACTCCCCGGGGTGTCCGGAAACACCATATATTTT
15	NA	TRBJ2-3	TRBV18	TRBD2	CASSPASGSDSSQYF	TGTGCCAGCTCACCGGCTAGCGGGAGCGACAGTTCGCAGTATTTT
17	NA	TRBJ2-2	TRBV20-1	TRBD2	CSASKGLVSADTGELFF	TGCAGTGCTAGTAAGGGACTAGTTTCCGCTGACACCGGGGAGCTGTTTTTT
13	NA	TRBJ2-7	TRBV30	TRBD2	CAWSVAGEVGQYF	TGTGCCTGGAGTGTAGCGGGAGAAGTGGGGCAGTACTTC
16	NA	TRBJ1-1	TRBV9	TRBD1	CASSVGGRGPDTEAFF	TGTGCCAGCAGCGTAGGTGGCAGGGGGCCGGACACTGAAGCTTTCTTT
13	NA	TRBJ2-5	TRBV30	TRBD1	CAWKNRGEGTQYF	TGTGCCTGGAAAAACAGGGGCGAGGGGACCCAGTACTTC
15	NA	TRBJ2-1	TRBV7-9	TRBD2	CASSFIGTSASEQFF	TGTGCCAGCAGCTTTATCGGGACTAGCGCTTCTGAGCAGTTCTTC
16	NA	TRBJ1-4	TRBV5-1	TRBD1	CASSLGVTGVTEKLFF	TGCGCCAGCAGCTTGGGAGTGACAGGGGTGACTGAAAAACTGTTTTTT
16	NA	TRBJ1-1	TRBV27	TRBD1	CASSQILGTGLSQAFF	TGTGCCAGCAGTCAGATCCTCGGGACAGGATTATCACAGGCTTTCTTT
11	few	TRBJ1-1	TRBV7-9	NA	CASSDRGTVAF	TGTGCCAGCAGCGATAGGGGGACGGTTGCCTTT
13	NA	TRBJ2-5	TRBV6-5	TRBD1	CASQGVLRETQYF	TGTGCCAGCCAGGGGGTTTTAAGGGAGACCCAGTACTTC
15	NA	TRBJ2-1	TRBV21-1	NA	CASSKQRETYNEQFF	TGTGCCAGCAGCAAGCAGCGGGAGACTTACAATGAGCAGTTCTTC
14	once	TRBJ2-7	TRBV28	TRBD2	CASSERLAVYEQYF	TGTGCCAGCAGCGAGAGACTAGCGGTTTACGAGCAGTACTTC
12	NA	TRBJ2-1	TRBV30	TRBD2	CAWSGASGRSFF	TGTGCCTGGAGTGGGGCTAGCGGGAGAAGTTTCTTC
14	few	TRBJ1-2	TRBV28	NA	CASSSGHGTYGYTF	TGTGCCAGCAGTTCGGGACACGGGACCTATGGCTACACCTTC
13	NA	TRBJ1-1	TRBV12-3/TRBV12-4	NA	CASSPTISTEAFF	TGTGCCAGCAGTCCAACAATATCCACTGAAGCTTTCTTT
14	NA	TRBJ1-2	TRBV7-8	TRBD1	CASSFRTGTYGYTF	TGTGCCAGCAGCTTTCGGACAGGGACCTATGGCTACACCTTC
15	NA	TRBJ2-1	TRBV7-8	TRBD1	CASSSYRGRGNEQFF	TGTGCCAGCAGCTCCTACAGGGGGCGCGGCAATGAGCAGTTCTTC
14	once	TRBJ2-2	TRBV25-1	TRBD1	CASSVTGRTGELFF	TGTGCCAGCAGTGTGACAGGGCGCACCGGGGAGCTGTTTTTT
15	NA	TRBJ1-1	TRBV19	NA	CASSSPGTPNTEAFF	TGTGCCAGTAGTTCTCCGGGGACACCGAACACTGAAGCTTTCTTT
15	once	TRBJ2-1	TRBV29-1	TRBD1	CSVESRDRESREQFF	TGCAGCGTTGAAAGTCGGGACAGGGAGTCTCGTGAGCAGTTCTTC
15	few	TRBJ2-3	TRBV12-5	NA	CASGSIASPTDTQYF	TGTGCTAGTGGTTCGATTGCAAGCCCCACAGATACGCAGTATTTT
16	NA	TRBJ2-1	TRBV3-1/TRBV3-2	TRBD2	CASSQVVTSGYNEQFF	TGTGCCAGCAGCCAAGTCGTAACTAGCGGCTACAATGAGCAGTTCTTC
15	NA	TRBJ2-5	TRBV30	TRBD1	CAWSLIQGAGETQYF	TGTGCCTGGAGTTTAATACAGGGGGCAGGAGAGACCCAGTACTTC
14	NA	TRBJ2-3	TRBV6-5	TRBD2	CASSSTSGADTQYF	TGTGCCAGCAGTTCGACTAGCGGGGCAGATACGCAGTATTTT
14	NA	TRBJ1-2	TRBV11-2	NA	CASSFDQGNDGYTF	TGTGCCAGCAGCTTCGATCAGGGGAACGATGGCTACACCTTC
14	NA	TRBJ2-1	TRBV29-1	TRBD2	CSDVAGGLGNEQFF	TGCAGCGACGTAGCGGGAGGGCTCGGGAATGAGCAGTTCTTC
16	NA	TRBJ1-1	TRBV18	NA	CASSPPSPGRYTEAFF	TGTGCCAGCTCACCACCGTCGCCGGGAAGGTACACTGAAGCTTTCTTT
15	NA	TRBJ1-2	TRBV6-6	TRBD1	CASRIGTGLEYGYTF	TGTGCCAGCAGGATTGGGACAGGGCTAGAGTATGGCTACACCTTC
15	few	TRBJ2-1	TRBV18	TRBD2	CASSPGLAGTYEQFF	TGTGCCAGCTCACCGGGACTAGCGGGAACCTATGAGCAGTTCTTC
16	NA	TRBJ1-4	TRBV7-9	TRBD1	CASSSNRGPANEKLFF	TGTGCCAGCAGCTCTAACAGGGGGCCGGCTAATGAAAAACTGTTTTTT
16	NA	TRBJ1-2	TRBV2	TRBD1	CASSEDRDRGQSGYTF	TGTGCCAGCAGTGAAGACCGGGACAGGGGGCAGAGTGGCTACACCTTC
12	NA	TRBJ1-2	TRBV29-1	NA	CSVDDRIYGYTF	TGCAGCGTTGACGACAGAATCTATGGCTACACCTTC
19	once	TRBJ2-7	TRBV21-1	NA	CASSLWTGGRFQGTYEQYF	TGTGCCAGCAGCCTATGGACAGGGGGCCGATTTCAGGGTACCTACGAGCAGTACTTC
11	NA	TRBJ2-2	TRBV9	NA	CASRGAGELFF	TGTGCCAGCAGGGGGGCGGGTGAGCTGTTTTTT
11	NA	TRBJ1-3	TRBV11-2	NA	CASSQGDTIYF	TGTGCCAGCAGCCAAGGGGACACCATATATTTT
14	NA	TRBJ1-6	TRBV27	NA	CASSLSVQMFPLHF	TGTGCCAGCAGTTTATCGGTACAGATGTTCCCCCTCCACTTT
17	NA	TRBJ2-4	TRBV4-2	TRBD2	CASSQDLSAGGINIQYF	TGTGCCAGCAGCCAAGATCTATCCGCGGGAGGTATAAACATTCAGTACTTC
13	NA	TRBJ2-5	TRBV6-5	TRBD1	CASSYDREETQYF	TGTGCCAGCAGTTACGACAGGGAAGAGACCCAGTACTTC
15	NA	TRBJ2-1	TRBV5-8	TRBD1	CASSLGTGARNEQFF	TGTGCCAGCAGCTTGGGGACAGGGGCGAGGAATGAGCAGTTCTTC
14	NA	TRBJ1-5	TRBV28	TRBD1	CASSLQGNNQPQHF	TGTGCCAGCAGTCTACAGGGGAACAATCAGCCCCAGCATTTT
16	NA	TRBJ2-1	TRBV11-2	NA	CASSPTDGSSYNEQFF	TGTGCCAGCAGCCCGACGGACGGGAGCTCCTACAATGAGCAGTTCTTC
14	NA	TRBJ1-1	TRBV3-1/TRBV3-2	NA	CASSLLQGNTEAFF	TGTGCCAGCAGCCTGCTACAGGGGAACACTGAAGCTTTCTTT